A selection of T cell receptor beta chains follows, all from one sample in a study of beta chain features in type 1 diabetes. Libraries were prepared by immunoSEQ multiplex PCR; TCRdb keeps only in-frame clonotypes and omits some of them. The sample contains about 700,000 clones, 13% of which appear only once. Sequencing was performed on naive CD4+ T cells from blood. These TCRs come from a man aged 18 to 30 with type 1 diabetes. The CDR3 runs from the conserved cysteine through the conserved F or W. A D gene is named only where the DNA matches it firmly. Expanded clones get a size class; other rows say once, few or many, or leave the size out.

clone size,J gene,D gene,V gene,CDR3 protein,CDR3 DNA
many,TRBJ2-1,.,TRBV30,CAWSAPGEQFF,TGTGCCTGGAGTGCGCCGGGGGAGCAGTTCTTC
few,TRBJ2-7,.,TRBV6-6,CASRGTLNSYEQYF,TGTGCCAGCAGAGGGACATTAAATTCCTACGAGCAGTACTTC
.,TRBJ1-1,TRBD1,TRBV5-1,CASSFWTGMNTEAFF,TGCGCCAGCAGCTTTTGGACAGGGATGAACACTGAAGCTTTCTTT
few,TRBJ2-1,.,TRBV5-1,CASSPRTDRGNEQFF,TGCGCCAGCAGCCCTAGGACAGATAGAGGCAATGAGCAGTTCTTC
few,TRBJ1-1,.,TRBV15,CATRQANTEAFF,TGTGCCACCAGGCAGGCAAACACTGAAGCTTTCTTT
.,TRBJ2-5,.,TRBV6-1,CASSLYQETQYF,TGTGCCAGCAGCCTATACCAAGAGACCCAGTACTTC
few,TRBJ2-3,.,TRBV27,CASSRLEGYTQYF,TGTGCCAGCAGTAGACTGGAAGGGTATACGCAGTATTTT
few,TRBJ2-2,.,TRBV9,CASSVEGTVAGELFF,TGTGCCAGCAGCGTAGAAGGGACCGTGGCCGGGGAGCTGTTTTTT
.,TRBJ2-1,.,TRBV7-3,CASSPDRSYNEQFF,TGTGCCAGCAGCCCCGATAGGTCCTACAATGAGCAGTTCTTC
few,TRBJ1-1,TRBD1,TRBV19,CASSTTGSTEAFF,TGTGCCAGTAGTACGACAGGGTCCACTGAAGCTTTCTTT
.,TRBJ2-5,.,TRBV4-1,CASSPRQDQETQYF,TGCGCCAGCAGCCCCCGACAGGACCAAGAGACCCAGTACTTC
.,TRBJ1-5,TRBD1,TRBV5-4,CASSTGGTQPQHF,TGTGCCAGCAGTACAGGGGGTACTCAGCCCCAGCATTTT
.,TRBJ1-1,.,TRBV29-1,CSVMGRMNTEAFF,TGCAGCGTTATGGGGCGGATGAACACTGAAGCTTTCTTT
.,TRBJ1-2,.,TRBV6-6,CASSYSEKYGYTF,TGTGCCAGCAGTTACTCGGAAAAATATGGCTACACCTTC
.,TRBJ2-5,.,TRBV7-2,CASSLSSGMETQYF,TGTGCCAGCAGCTTAAGCTCAGGGATGGAGACCCAGTACTTC
.,TRBJ1-2,.,TRBV25-1,CASSERGLQYGYTF,TGTGCCAGCAGTGAAAGAGGTCTCCAGTATGGCTACACCTTC
.,TRBJ2-3,TRBD2,TRBV6-5,CASSYLAGGLPDTQYF,TGTGCCAGCAGTTACCTAGCGGGGGGGCTACCGGATACGCAGTATTTT
.,TRBJ2-3,.,TRBV7-8,CASSLEESNRFLWSTDTQYF,TGTGCCAGCAGCTTAGAGGAAAGTAATAGGTTCCTGTGGAGCACAGATACGCAGTATTTT
.,TRBJ2-5,.,TRBV18,CASSLREETQYF,TGTGCCAGCTCATTGAGAGAAGAGACCCAGTACTTC
.,TRBJ2-1,.,TRBV7-9,CASSLTGSSYNEQFF,TGTGCCAGCAGCTTGACAGGTAGCTCCTACAATGAGCAGTTCTTC
.,TRBJ2-7,.,TRBV6-5,CASSPRLNLIEQYF,TGTGCCAGCAGCCCTCGGCTCAATCTAATCGAGCAGTACTTC
few,TRBJ1-1,.,TRBV7-2,CASSFNSNTEAFF,TGTGCCAGCAGCTTCAACTCGAACACTGAAGCTTTCTTT
.,TRBJ2-3,.,TRBV19,CASSRVDGPTDTQYF,TGTGCCAGTAGCCGAGTCGACGGGCCCACAGATACGCAGTATTTT
.,TRBJ2-7,.,TRBV2,CASSEIGGGEQYF,TGTGCCAGCAGTGAAATAGGAGGGGGCGAGCAGTACTTC
.,TRBJ1-1,.,TRBV29-1,CSVESRAFF,TGCAGCGTTGAATCGAGGGCTTTCTTT
.,TRBJ2-7,.,TRBV5-1,CASSSGTTPREQYF,TGCGCCAGCAGCTCCGGGACCACCCCTCGTGAGCAGTACTTC
few,TRBJ1-1,.,TRBV19,CASSSRVEAFF,TGTGCCAGTAGTTCCCGGGTTGAAGCTTTCTTT
.,TRBJ2-7,.,TRBV6-5,CASSTNRAEQYF,TGTGCCAGCAGCACCAACAGAGCCGAGCAGTACTTC
.,TRBJ1-2,TRBD1,TRBV7-2,CASSLAWGTGDGYTF,TGTGCCAGCAGCTTAGCGTGGGGGACAGGGGATGGCTACACCTTC
few,TRBJ1-5,.,TRBV7-2,CASSVDDSNQPQHF,TGTGCCAGCAGCGTAGATGATAGCAATCAGCCCCAGCATTTT
.,TRBJ2-7,.,TRBV9,CASSVGDRVYEQYF,TGTGCCAGCAGCGTAGGCGACAGAGTATACGAGCAGTACTTC
few,TRBJ1-2,.,TRBV30,CAWSQGYRTSGYTF,TGTGCCTGGAGTCAGGGGTACAGGACATCCGGCTACACCTTC
few,TRBJ1-6,.,TRBV28,CASSPREANSPLHF,TGTGCCAGCAGTCCCCGTGAAGCTAATTCACCCCTCCACTTT
.,TRBJ2-4,.,TRBV30,CALEWGDVGGGENIQYF,TGTGCCTTGGAGTGGGGAGACGTAGGAGGAGGTGAAAACATTCAGTACTTC
few,TRBJ2-7,.,TRBV28,CASSLTAGGRGAYEQYF,TGTGCCAGCAGTTTAACTGCCGGCGGCAGGGGAGCCTACGAGCAGTACTTC
few,TRBJ2-1,TRBD1,TRBV7-9,CASSFRQGNDEQFF,TGTGCCAGCAGCTTCAGACAGGGCAATGATGAGCAGTTCTTC
few,TRBJ2-3,TRBD1,TRBV7-3,CASSLTRDRRTDTQYF,TGTGCCAGCAGCTTAACCCGGGACAGGAGAACAGATACGCAGTATTTT
.,TRBJ2-4,TRBD1,TRBV5-4,CASSSWTGGKNIQYF,TGTGCCAGCAGCTCATGGACAGGGGGCAAAAACATTCAGTACTTC
.,TRBJ1-1,.,TRBV11-2,CASSSQNTEAFF,TGTGCCAGCAGCTCCCAGAACACTGAAGCTTTCTTT
.,TRBJ1-1,TRBD1,TRBV2,CASSEQGAVNTEAFF,TGTGCCAGCAGTGAACAGGGGGCCGTGAACACTGAAGCTTTCTTT
few,TRBJ2-4,.,TRBV5-1,CASSPGPFQGIQYF,TGCGCCAGCAGCCCGGGGCCTTTCCAAGGCATTCAGTACTTC
few,TRBJ1-1,TRBD1,TRBV5-1,CASSLTGVAEAFF,TGCGCCAGCAGCTTGACAGGGGTTGCTGAAGCTTTCTTT
few,TRBJ1-1,.,TRBV30,CAWSVHRTATTEAFF,TGTGCCTGGAGTGTACATAGGACAGCAACCACTGAAGCTTTCTTT
few,TRBJ1-5,.,TRBV5-1,CASSLESGNQPQHF,TGCGCCAGCAGCTTGGAAAGTGGCAATCAGCCCCAGCATTTT
few,TRBJ2-7,.,TRBV2,CASNRQAYEQYF,TGTGCCAGCAATAGACAGGCCTACGAGCAGTACTTC
.,TRBJ2-2,.,TRBV7-6,CASSPWSRGSDTGELFF,TGTGCCAGCAGCCCCTGGAGCCGGGGAAGTGACACCGGGGAGCTGTTTTTT
.,TRBJ1-1,TRBD1,TRBV4-2,CASSQDRQGNTEAFF,TGTGCCAGCAGCCAAGACCGACAGGGGAACACTGAAGCTTTCTTT
few,TRBJ1-2,.,TRBV30,CAWSVETNYGYTF,TGTGCCTGGAGTGTAGAAACTAACTATGGCTACACCTTC
.,TRBJ1-4,TRBD1,TRBV28,CASSSQTGQGRKKLFF,TGTGCCAGCAGTTCCCAGACAGGGCAGGGGAGGAAAAAACTGTTTTTT
.,TRBJ2-7,.,TRBV6-5,CASSYSNQVIYEQYF,TGTGCCAGCAGTTACTCGAACCAGGTGATCTACGAGCAGTACTTC
few,TRBJ1-2,TRBD1,TRBV29-1,CSVEGQGARDTF,TGCAGCGTTGAAGGACAGGGGGCGCGGGACACCTTC